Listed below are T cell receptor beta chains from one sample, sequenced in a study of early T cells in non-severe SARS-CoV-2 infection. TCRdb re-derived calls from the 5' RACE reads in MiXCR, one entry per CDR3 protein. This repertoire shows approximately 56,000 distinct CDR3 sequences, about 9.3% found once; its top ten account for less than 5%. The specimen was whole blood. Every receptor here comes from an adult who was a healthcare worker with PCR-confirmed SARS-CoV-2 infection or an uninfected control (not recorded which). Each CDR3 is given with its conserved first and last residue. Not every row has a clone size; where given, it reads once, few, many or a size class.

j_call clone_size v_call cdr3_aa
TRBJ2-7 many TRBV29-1 CSVLGARGDEQYF
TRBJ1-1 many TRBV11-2 CASSAPGQGFTEAFF
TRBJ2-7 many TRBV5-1 CASSLEQTSSYEQYF
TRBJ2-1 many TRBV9 CASSVLAGGPQGEYNEQFF
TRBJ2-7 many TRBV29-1 CSVEDRYEQYF
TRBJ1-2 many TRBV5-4 CASSLPTGHLSYGYTF
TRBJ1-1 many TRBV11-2 CASSRGQGDTEAFF
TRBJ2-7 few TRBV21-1 CAQGDRENYEQYF
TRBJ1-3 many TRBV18 CASSPKGDSGNTIYF
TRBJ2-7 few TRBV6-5 CASSYSTLGSYEQYF
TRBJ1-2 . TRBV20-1 CSARDRQGNGYTF
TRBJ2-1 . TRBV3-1 CASSQVVGAHEQFF
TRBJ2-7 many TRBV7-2 CASSPSGTGLGEQYF
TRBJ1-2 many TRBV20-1 CSAPGVRSYGYTF
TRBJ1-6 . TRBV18 CASSLQGFGNSPLHF
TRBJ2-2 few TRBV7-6 CASSPKAFQRDRNTGELFF
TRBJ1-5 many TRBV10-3 CAISEYGTGVQPQHF
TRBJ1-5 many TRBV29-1 CSVRDRGTLTQHF
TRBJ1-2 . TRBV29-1 CSVVLRDPYGYTF
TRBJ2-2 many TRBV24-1 CASTGSTGELFF
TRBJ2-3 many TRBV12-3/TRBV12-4 CASLKGPTDTQYF
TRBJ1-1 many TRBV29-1 CSVESLTEAFF
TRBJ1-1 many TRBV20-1 CSAEKGTGLAEAFF
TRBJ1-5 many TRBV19 CASSIDHSGSQPQHF
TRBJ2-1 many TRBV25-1 CASSEYGLAYPSYNEQFF
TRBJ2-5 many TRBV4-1 CAISQDWGAGGETQYF
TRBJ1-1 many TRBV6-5 CASSSTGGNTEAFF
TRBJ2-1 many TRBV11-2 CASSARTSGNYNEQFF
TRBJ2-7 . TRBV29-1 CSAPGTGAEQYF
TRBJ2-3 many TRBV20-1 CSATPHLAGHTDTQYF
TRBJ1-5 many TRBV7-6 CASSPQPGQGGLPQHF
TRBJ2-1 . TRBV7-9 CASSLLEGFGQFF
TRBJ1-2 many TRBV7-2 CASSPDFRANYGYTF
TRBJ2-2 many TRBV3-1 CASSQGNSGELFF
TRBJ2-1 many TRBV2 CASSEDGIAYNEQFF
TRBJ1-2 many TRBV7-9 CASSPDGGNYGYTF
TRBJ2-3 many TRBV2 CASGEGTDTQYF
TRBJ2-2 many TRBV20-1 CSARGGTYTGELFF
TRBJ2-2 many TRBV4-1 CASSRGLATNTGELFF
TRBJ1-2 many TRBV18 CASAADGQLHGYTF
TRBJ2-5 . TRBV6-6 CASSYPFIAGKETQYF
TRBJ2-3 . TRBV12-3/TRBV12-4 CASSPSGLPFQYF
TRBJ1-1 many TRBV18 CASSSRQGSSNTEAFF
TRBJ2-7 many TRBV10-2 CASRLTGVDEQYF
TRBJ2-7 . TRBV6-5 CASSYSSESYEQYF
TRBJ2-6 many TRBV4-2 CASSQGQGSGANVLTF
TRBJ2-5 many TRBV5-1 CASSRGLAETQYF
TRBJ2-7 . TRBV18 CASSPPGDPYEQYF
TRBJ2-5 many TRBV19 CASNQMGGETQYF
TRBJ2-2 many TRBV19 CASSMVPTSGTGELFF
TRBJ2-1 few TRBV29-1 CSVLVSGRPEQFF
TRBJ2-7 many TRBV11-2 CASSLRARPDEQYF
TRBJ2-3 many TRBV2 CASMRSAGASDTQYF
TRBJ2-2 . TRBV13 CASSPYGSMELFF
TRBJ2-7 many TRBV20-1 CSARADRRSSYEQYF